A single sample gave rise to the 31 T cell receptor beta chains below, sequenced in a study of OX40 agonist ivuxolimab in advanced cancers. The library was made by the immunoSEQ multiplex PCR assay. TCRdb mirrors the immuneACCESS table, restricted to in-frame sequences. Some clones are absent from its copies; in checked studies, under half trace to an unresolved V gene, and the reason for the others is unknown. The sample table lists about 55,000 clones, around 82% of them with a count of one. The ten largest account for around 4.3% of the sample. Sequenced material: CD4+ or CD8+ T cells sorted from blood, taken in a trial of the OX40 agonist ivuxolimab. The receptors originated from an adult with an advanced solid tumor such as melanoma, head and neck, liver or kidney cancer.

The gene calls are TRBV28 and TRBJ2-1; D ambiguous. With 2 bases removed from V and 8 bases from J, the gap between germline ends came to 4 bases. This CDR3 is 11 amino acids long. Germline V gene sequence: CDR1 MDHEN, CDR2 SYDVKM. The CDR3 coding sequence is TGTGCCAGCAGTTTAATTGATGAGCAGTTCTTC. Translated: CASSLIDEQFF.

The V and J genes are TRBV19 and TRBJ1-3; possible D gene TRBD1, 6 bases. V shed 7 bases and J shed 0 bases, with 22 bases lying between them. Germline V gives CDR1 LNHDA, CDR2 SQIVND (reference sequence). The CDR3 has 18 amino acids. This CDR3 is CASTQIQTGLGSGNTIYF. The CDR3 DNA is TGTGCCAGTACTCAAATCCAGACAGGTCTGGGCTCTGGAAACACCATATATTTT.

The chain joins TRBV5-1 to TRBJ1-1; 10 bases map to TRBD1. Trimming took 0 bases from V and 5 from J; bases not matched to a gene: 7. This CDR3 is 16 amino acids long. CDR1 and CDR2 (germline): SGHRS, YFSETQ. The CDR3 loop reads CASSLDGDRGRTEAFF. The CDR3 coding sequence is TGCGCCAGCAGCTTGGATGGGGACAGGGGCCGGACTGAAGCTTTCTTT.

This rearrangement joins TRBV6-6 to TRBJ2-5, with D maybe TRBD2 (5 bases). The J call may be incorrect, as the DNA end agrees better with TRBJ2-7. This CDR3 has 12 residues. Germline V gene lookup returns CDR1 MNHNY and CDR2 SVGAGI (reference sequence). Here the CDR3 reads CASTSEVYEQYF. The CDR3 DNA reads TGTGCCAGCACTTCGGAGGTGTACGAGCAGTACTTC.

The V gene is TRBV19, the J gene TRBJ2-1; D is perhaps TRBD1 (5 bases). Germline loops: CDR1 LNHDA, CDR2 SQIVND (reference sequence). The CDR3 consists of 15 residues. V was shortened by 1 base and J by 7 bases, with 14 bases between the two germline ends. The CDR3 DNA follows: TGTGCCAGTAGTATAGGACTCAGGGATCAAAATGAGCAGTTCTTC. This encodes CASSIGLRDQNEQFF.

By share, this clone ranks as medium-sized (0.01 to 0.1%). V is TRBV5-8 and J is TRBJ1-3; D gene unclear. V lost 2 bases to trimming and J lost 2 bases, with 11 bases between them. CDR3 length equals 15 residues. CDR1 and CDR2 (germline): SGHTS, YDEGEE. CDR3 sequence (DNA): TGTGCCAGCAGCTTTCCAGGTTTTACTGGAAACACCATATATTTT. Its translation: CASSFPGFTGNTIYF. The full variable domain, completed using reference TRBV5-8 and TRBJ1-3, is EAGVTQSPTHLIKTRGQQATLRCSPISGHTSVYWYQQALGLGLQFLLWYDEGEERNRGNFPPRFSGRQFPNYSSELNVNALELEDSALYLCASSFPGFTGNTIYFGEGSWLTVV.

This clone has a single count. The chain joins TRBV19 to TRBJ2-1; TRBD1 is a possible D gene (6 bases). V lost 5 bases to trimming and J lost 7 bases, with 12 bases between them. The CDR3 consists of 13 residues. Germline V gene data show CDR1 as LNHDA and CDR2 as SQIVND (reference sequence). CDR3 sequence: CASSVDSPNEQFF. The CDR3, as DNA: TGTGCCAGTAGTGTGGACAGTCCTAATGAGCAGTTCTTC.

The chain employs TRBV5-4 and TRBJ2-7; 11 nucleotides agree with TRBD1. V gave up 5 bases and J gave up 5 bases; unmatched junction bases: 6. Germline values: CDR1 SGHNT, CDR2 YYREEE (reference sequence). This CDR3 region has 14 residues. CDR3 nucleotide sequence: TGTGCCAGCAGGGCCGGGACAGGGGGTAACGAGCAGTACTTC. This sequence encodes CASRAGTGGNEQYF. Complete variable domain (other parts from reference TRBV5-4 and TRBJ2-7): ETGVTQSPTHLIKTRGQQVTLRCSSQSGHNTVSWYQQALGQGPQFIFQYYREEENGRGNFPPRFSGLQFPNYSSELNVNALELDDSALYLCASRAGTGGNEQYFGPGTRLTVT.

The chain has TRBV4-1 and TRBJ2-6; weak D call: TRBD2 (6 bases). Germline assignment: CDR1 MGHRA and CDR2 YSYEKL. The CDR3 has 16 amino acids. V lost 1 base and J lost 4, with 11 bases in between. CDR3 loop: CASSQVGGIGANVLTF. CDR3 in DNA: TGCGCCAGCAGCCAAGTCGGCGGGATCGGGGCCAACGTCCTGACTTTC.

The chain employs TRBV11-1 and TRBJ2-1, with TRBD2 identical over 11 bases. V was pared by 7 bases and J by 5 bases, with 13 bases of the junction left unmatched. This CDR3 spans 17 amino acids. Per the germline V gene, CDR1 is SGHAT and CDR2 is FQDESV (reference sequence). Written as DNA, the CDR3 is TGTGCCAGCATAAAGGGGAAACTAGCGGGAGACCACAATGAGCAGTTCTTC. It encodes CASIKGKLAGDHNEQFF.

This chain joins TRBV6-5 and TRBJ2-2; either TRBD1 or TRBD2 may supply D (5 bases each). Per the germline V gene, CDR1 is MNHEY and CDR2 is SVGAGI. The CDR3 sequence is 12 residues long. V shed 9 bases and J shed 6 bases, with 11 bases lying between them. The CDR3 loop reads CASGGDSGELFF. The CDR3, as DNA: TGTGCCAGTGGGGGTGACTCCGGGGAGCTGTTTTTT.

The chain has TRBV27 and TRBJ2-1, with 8 bases lining up with TRBD2. This CDR3 has 15 residues. Germline lookup yields CDR1 MNHEY and CDR2 SMNVEV (reference sequence). Trimming took 7 bases from V and 2 from J; bases not matched to a gene: 7. This CDR3 is CASNSPSGPYNEQFF. The DNA for the CDR3 is TGTGCCAGCAATTCCCCTAGCGGGCCCTACAATGAGCAGTTCTTC.

In DNA, the CDR3 is TGTGCCACCAGCAGCGTACCAGGGGAGCAGTACTTC. Its translation: CATSSVPGEQYF. The rearrangement links TRBV15 to TRBJ2-7; the D gene is possibly TRBD1 (5 bases). Per germline, CDR1 LNHNV and CDR2 YYDKDF (reference sequence). Between the trimmed V and J ends, which lost 3 bases and 7 bases, there was a span of 10 bases. The CDR3 totals 12 residues.

The CDR3, as DNA: TGTGCCAGCAGCTTACAACAGGGGTTGGAGACCCAGTACTTC. Translated: CASSLQQGLETQYF. The rearrangement joins TRBV7-7 to TRBJ2-5; 7 bases are a match to TRBD1. Germline V CDR1 and CDR2: SSHAT, FNYEAQ (reference sequence). Germline trimming cut 2 bases from V and 5 bases from J; bases unmatched to any gene: 5. The CDR3 loop spans 14 amino acids.

The chain links TRBV6-9 to TRBJ2-1; no clear D gene. V was cut by 6 bases and J by 5 bases, with 2 bases left in between. The CDR3 is 10 residues long. Germline CDR1 and CDR2: MNHGY and SVAAGI. The CDR3 spells CASRDNEQFF. CDR3 coding DNA: TGTGCCAGCAGAGACAATGAGCAGTTCTTC.

The rearrangement links TRBV27 to TRBJ1-1; possibly TRBD1 for D (6 bases). Looked up from germline, CDR1 is MNHEY and CDR2 is SMNVEV (reference sequence). V was trimmed by 3 bases and J by 5 bases, leaving 19 bases between them. The CDR3 contains 16 residues. Here the CDR3 reads CASSFWGATSKTEAFF. The DNA of the CDR3 is TGTGCCAGCAGTTTTTGGGGGGCAACATCGAAGACTGAAGCTTTCTTT.

This chain uses TRBV19 with TRBJ2-5, with TRBD1 identical over 11 bases. The V segment lost 9 bases and the J segment 4 bases; nucleotides outside the gene matches: 4. The germline V gene has CDR1 LNHDA and CDR2 SQIVND (reference sequence). CDR3 length: 13 amino acids. The CDR3 here is CASGTGGAETQYF. CDR3 coding DNA: TGTGCCAGCGGGACAGGGGGGGCAGAGACCCAGTACTTC. Together with reference TRBV19 and TRBJ2-5, the CDR3 gives the full variable domain: DGGITQSPKYLFRKEGQNVTLSCEQNLNHDAMYWYRQDPGQGLRLIYYSQIVNDFQKGDIAEGYSVSREKKESFPLTVTSAQKNPTAFYLCASGTGGAETQYFGPGTRLLVL.

This clone was seen a few times. The chain joins TRBV5-1 to TRBJ2-1; 9 positions agree with TRBD2. After removal of 0 bases from V and 0 bases from J, the junction contained 1 base not matched to a gene. The CDR3 sequence is 16 residues long. Germline V lookup: CDR1 SGHRS, CDR2 YFSETQ. The DNA for the CDR3 is TGCGCCAGCAGCTTGGCTAGCGGGAACTCCTACAATGAGCAGTTCTTC. Translation gives CASSLASGNSYNEQFF.

The V call is TRBV19, the J call TRBJ2-2; D ambiguous. Trimming left V 3 bases short and J 7 bases short, with 12 bases between. The CDR3 covers 14 residues. Looked up from germline, CDR1 is LNHDA and CDR2 is SQIVND (reference sequence). The DNA for the CDR3 is TGTGCCAGTAGTATCCGAACGGAGCACGGGGAGCTGTTTTTT. It encodes CASSIRTEHGELFF. Based on the CDR3 plus reference TRBV19 and TRBJ2-2, the full variable domain is DGGITQSPKYLFRKEGQNVTLSCEQNLNHDAMYWYRQDPGQGLRLIYYSQIVNDFQKGDIAEGYSVSREKKESFPLTVTSAQKNPTAFYLCASSIRTEHGELFFGEGSRLTVL.

The CDR3 is CASSPLAGGTSDTQYF. The CDR3 DNA reads as TGTGCCAGCTCACCACTAGCGGGAGGAACATCAGATACGCAGTATTTT. The chain links TRBV18 to TRBJ2-3, with 10 nucleotides matching TRBD2. CDR3 length: 16 residues. The J segment lost 4 bases and the V segment lost 1 base, leaving 5 bases of the junction unmatched. Germline values: CDR1 KGHSH, CDR2 LQKENI.

The chain employs TRBV10-3 and TRBJ1-1, with D possibly being TRBD1 (5 bases). CDR1 is ENHRY and CDR2 is SYGVKD in the germline V gene. This CDR3 contains 13 residues. Trimming removed 11 bases from V and 2 bases from J, with 15 bases in between. CDR3 protein: CAVVREINTEAFF. In nucleotides, the CDR3 is TGTGCCGTGGTCAGGGAGATTAACACTGAAGCTTTCTTT.

V gene TRBV5-4 combines with J gene TRBJ1-2; D perhaps matches TRBD1 (5 bases). CDR1 and CDR2 from the germline V gene are SGHNT and YYREEE (reference sequence). Trimming pared 0 bases from V and 1 base from J, leaving 10 bases between. The CDR3 contains 15 residues. For the CDR3, the DNA is TGTGCCAGCAGCTTGGGACAGACATTTAACTATGGCTACACCTTC. This codes for CASSLGQTFNYGYTF. Drawing the rest from reference TRBV5-4 and TRBJ1-2, the complete variable domain is ETGVTQSPTHLIKTRGQQVTLRCSSQSGHNTVSWYQQALGQGPQFIFQYYREEENGRGNFPPRFSGLQFPNYSSELNVNALELDDSALYLCASSLGQTFNYGYTFGSGTRLTVV.

The rearrangement uses TRBV7-3 and TRBJ2-2; no clear D gene. V was pared by 1 base and J by 6 bases, with 12 bases between. CDR1 is SGHTA, CDR2 FQGTGA, per germline. CDR3 size: 15 residues. The CDR3 sequence is CASSLIPLKSGELFF. The CDR3 bases are TGTGCCAGCAGCTTAATCCCCCTCAAATCCGGGGAGCTGTTTTTT.

The chain has TRBV4-1 and TRBJ1-2; 11 nucleotides line up with TRBD1. The junction had 9 bases not matched to a gene; V was cut back by 4 bases and J by 8 bases. Looked up from germline, CDR1 is MGHRA and CDR2 is YSYEKL. The CDR3 runs 15 residues. The CDR3 sequence is CASSPGTGGGSGYTF. In DNA, the CDR3 is TGCGCCAGCAGCCCTGGGACAGGGGGTGGGTCGGGCTACACCTTC.

V usage is TRBV7-9 and J usage is TRBJ2-2; no definite D call. The CDR3 sequence is 14 residues long. Trimming stripped 5 bases from V and 4 bases from J, with 11 bases between. Germline CDR1 is SEHNR and CDR2 is FQNEAQ (reference sequence). CDR3: CASSRRQPTGELFF. CDR3 bases: TGTGCCAGCAGCCGGCGTCAGCCCACCGGGGAGCTGTTTTTT.

The chain uses TRBV5-1 and TRBJ2-3; TRBD1 is a possible D gene (5 bases). Germline CDR1 is SGHRS and CDR2 is YFSETQ. V lost 1 base, J lost 4 bases, and 19 bases lay in between. CDR3 length equals 17 residues. The DNA for the CDR3 is TGCGCCAGCAGCTTGAGGAATGGGCAGGGTTATTCAGATACGCAGTATTTT. Its protein product is CASSLRNGQGYSDTQYF.

The CDR3 sequence: CASKVGQGNGNEQFF. The CDR3 bases are TGTGCCAGTAAGGTCGGACAGGGGAATGGCAATGAGCAGTTCTTC. The chain recombines TRBV19 with TRBJ2-1, with 9 bases aligning to TRBD1. Germline CDR1 is LNHDA and CDR2 is SQIVND (reference sequence). This CDR3 is 15 amino acids long. V lost 7 bases and J lost 6; bases outside the gene matches: 10.

The rearrangement links TRBV7-2 to TRBJ1-5, with TRBD1 matching 9 bases. CDR3 size: 14 residues. The germline V gene has CDR1 SGHTA and CDR2 FQGNSA. Trimming took 4 bases from V and 6 from J; bases not matched to a gene: 4. The CDR3 region is CASSYTGGGQPQHF. Here the CDR3 DNA reads TGTGCCAGCAGCTACACAGGGGGCGGTCAGCCCCAGCATTTT.

This chain joins TRBV5-1 and TRBJ1-1; no reliable D call. The germline V and J ends were trimmed by 0 bases and 1 base, with 7 bases remaining between them. The CDR3 extends over 14 amino acids. Germline loops: CDR1 SGHRS, CDR2 YFSETQ. Here the CDR3 reads CASSLEGGNTEAFF. CDR3 DNA: TGCGCCAGCAGCTTGGAGGGAGGGAACACTGAAGCTTTCTTT.

The J gene is TRBJ1-1, the V gene TRBV5-1; D gene ambiguous. The CDR3 extends over 14 amino acids. The V end lost 4 bases, the J end lost 1 base, and 11 bases lay between the germline ends. Germline V gene sequence: CDR1 SGHRS, CDR2 YFSETQ. The CDR3 nucleotides read TGCGCCAGCAGCGTAGGAAGCTCGAACACTGAAGCTTTCTTT. Translating gives CASSVGSSNTEAFF. Looking up the rest from reference TRBV5-1 and TRBJ1-1 gives the full variable domain: KAGVTQTPRYLIKTRGQQVTLSCSPISGHRSVSWYQQTPGQGLQFLFEYFSETQRNKGNFPGRFSGRQFSNSRSEMNVSTLELGDSALYLCASSVGSSNTEAFFGQGTRLTVV.

This clone was recorded only once. V gene TRBV7-3 combines with J gene TRBJ2-1; 8 bases line up with TRBD1. Germline CDR1 SGHTA, CDR2 FQGTGA. The CDR3 loop spans 14 amino acids. Trimming at V came to 5 bases and at J to 2 bases, leaving 2 bases not matched to a gene. As DNA, the CDR3 is TGTGCCAGCAGCCCGGGACAGGCCTACAATGAGCAGTTCTTC. This sequence encodes CASSPGQAYNEQFF.